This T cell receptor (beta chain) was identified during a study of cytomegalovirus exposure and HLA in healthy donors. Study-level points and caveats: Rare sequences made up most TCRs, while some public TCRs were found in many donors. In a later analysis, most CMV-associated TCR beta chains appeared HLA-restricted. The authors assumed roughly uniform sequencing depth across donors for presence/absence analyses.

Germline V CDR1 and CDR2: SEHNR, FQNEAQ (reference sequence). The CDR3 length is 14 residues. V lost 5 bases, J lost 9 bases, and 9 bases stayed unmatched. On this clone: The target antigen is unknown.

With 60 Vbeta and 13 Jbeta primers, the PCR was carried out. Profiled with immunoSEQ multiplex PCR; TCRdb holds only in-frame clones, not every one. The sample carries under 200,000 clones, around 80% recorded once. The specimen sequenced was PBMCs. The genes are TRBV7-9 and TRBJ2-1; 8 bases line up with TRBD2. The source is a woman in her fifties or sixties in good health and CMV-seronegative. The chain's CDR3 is CASSTGLGVAEQFF. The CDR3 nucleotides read TGTGCCAGCAGCACGGGACTAGGAGTGGCTGAGCAGTTCTTC.